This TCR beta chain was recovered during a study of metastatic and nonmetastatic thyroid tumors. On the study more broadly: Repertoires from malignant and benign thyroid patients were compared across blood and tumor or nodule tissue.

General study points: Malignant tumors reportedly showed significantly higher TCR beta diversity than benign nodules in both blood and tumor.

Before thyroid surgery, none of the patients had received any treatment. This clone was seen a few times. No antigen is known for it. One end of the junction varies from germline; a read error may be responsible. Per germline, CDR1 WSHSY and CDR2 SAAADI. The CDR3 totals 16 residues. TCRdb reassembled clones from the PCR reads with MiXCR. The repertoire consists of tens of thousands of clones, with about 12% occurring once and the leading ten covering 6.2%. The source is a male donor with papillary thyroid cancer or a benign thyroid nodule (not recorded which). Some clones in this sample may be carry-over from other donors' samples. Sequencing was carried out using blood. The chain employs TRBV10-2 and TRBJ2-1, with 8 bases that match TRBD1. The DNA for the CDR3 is TGCGCCAGCAGTGAGAGAGTGACAGGGGTCAACAATGAACAGTTCTTC. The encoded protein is CASSERVTGVNNEQFF.